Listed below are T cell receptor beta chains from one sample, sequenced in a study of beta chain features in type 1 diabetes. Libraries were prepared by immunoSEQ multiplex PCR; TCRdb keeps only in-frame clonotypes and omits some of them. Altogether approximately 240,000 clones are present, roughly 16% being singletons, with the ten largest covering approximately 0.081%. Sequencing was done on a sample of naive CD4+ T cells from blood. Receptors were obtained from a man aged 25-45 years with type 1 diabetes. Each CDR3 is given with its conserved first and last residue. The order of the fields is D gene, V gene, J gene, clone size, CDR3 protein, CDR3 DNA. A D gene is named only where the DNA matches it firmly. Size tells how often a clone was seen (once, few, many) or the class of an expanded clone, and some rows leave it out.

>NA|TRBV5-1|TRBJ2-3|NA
CASGERVTDTQYF
TGCGCCAGCGGGGAGAGGGTGACAGATACGCAGTATTTT
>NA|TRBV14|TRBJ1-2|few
CASSPGREGGYTF
TGTGCCAGCAGCCCCGGACGGGAAGGTGGCTACACCTTC
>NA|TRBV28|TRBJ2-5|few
CASSKGVQETQYF
TGTGCCAGCAGTAAAGGGGTCCAAGAGACCCAGTACTTC
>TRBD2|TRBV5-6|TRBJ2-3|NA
CASTQAGPDTQYF
TGTGCCAGCACCCAAGCGGGGCCAGATACGCAGTATTTT
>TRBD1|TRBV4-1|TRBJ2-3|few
CASSQYGTGPTDTQYF
TGCGCCAGCAGCCAATACGGGACAGGGCCCACAGATACGCAGTATTTT
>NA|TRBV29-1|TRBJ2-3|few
CSVDLFLADTQYF
TGCAGCGTTGATCTGTTTCTGGCGGATACGCAGTATTTT
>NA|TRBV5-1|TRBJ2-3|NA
CASSFGGSGTDTQYF
TGCGCCAGCAGCTTTGGCGGAAGCGGGACAGATACGCAGTATTTT
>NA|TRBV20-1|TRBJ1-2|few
CSARQNYGYTF
TGCAGTGCTAGGCAGAACTATGGCTACACCTTC
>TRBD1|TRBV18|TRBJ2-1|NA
CASSPMTGRISEQFF
TGTGCCAGCTCACCTATGACAGGGAGAATTTCTGAGCAGTTCTTC
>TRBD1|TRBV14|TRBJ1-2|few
CASSQSQGARNYGYTF
TGTGCCAGCAGCCAAAGTCAGGGGGCGCGAAACTATGGCTACACCTTC
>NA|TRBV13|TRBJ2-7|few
CASTLGHGKSYEQYF
TGTGCCAGCACCTTAGGACATGGAAAATCCTACGAGCAGTACTTC
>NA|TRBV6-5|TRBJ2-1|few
CASGGTQYNEQFF
TGTGCCAGCGGAGGGACGCAGTACAATGAGCAGTTCTTC
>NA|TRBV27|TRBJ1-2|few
CASSLQGESYGYTF
TGTGCCAGCAGTCTTCAGGGTGAATCCTATGGCTACACCTTC
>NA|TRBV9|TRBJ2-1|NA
CASSVAGSSSYNEQFF
TGTGCCAGCAGCGTAGCGGGCAGTAGCTCCTACAATGAGCAGTTCTTC
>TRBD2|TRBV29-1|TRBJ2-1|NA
CSVVIAGAPSISNEQFF
TGCAGCGTTGTAATAGCGGGAGCCCCCAGTATCAGTAATGAGCAGTTCTTC
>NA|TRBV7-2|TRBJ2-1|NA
CASSPIRPRYYEQFF
TGTGCCAGCAGCCCCATACGACCCCGGTACTATGAGCAGTTCTTC
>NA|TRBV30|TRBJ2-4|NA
CAWSVRRIAKNIQYF
TGTGCCTGGAGTGTACGGCGGATAGCCAAAAACATTCAGTACTTC
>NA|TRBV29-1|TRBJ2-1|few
CSVEDFSPAAEQFF
TGCAGCGTTGAAGATTTTAGCCCAGCGGCCGAGCAGTTCTTC
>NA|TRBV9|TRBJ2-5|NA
CASSGRQAQETQYF
TGTGCCAGCAGCGGACGACAGGCCCAAGAGACCCAGTACTTC
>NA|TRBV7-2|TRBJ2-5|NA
CASSLPGAQAYF
TGTGCCAGCAGCTTACCAGGGGCACAGGCGTACTTC
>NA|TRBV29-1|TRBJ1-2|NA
CSVSQGGGYTF
TGCAGCGTTTCACAGGGAGGAGGCTACACCTTC
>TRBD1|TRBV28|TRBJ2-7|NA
CASSLGTGTREQYF
TGTGCCAGCAGTCTTGGGACAGGGACGCGCGAGCAGTACTTC
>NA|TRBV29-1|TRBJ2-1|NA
CSVGVNEQFF
TGCAGCGTGGGGGTGAATGAGCAGTTCTTC
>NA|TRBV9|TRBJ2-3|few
CASSVVGSPRTDTQYF
TGTGCCAGCAGCGTAGTAGGGTCGCCCAGGACAGATACGCAGTATTTT
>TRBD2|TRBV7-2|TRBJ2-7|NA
CASSTSGRWYEQYF
TGTGCCAGCAGCACTAGCGGGAGGTGGTACGAGCAGTACTTC
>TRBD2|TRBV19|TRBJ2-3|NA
CATQTSGPGSTQYF
TGTGCCACTCAGACTAGCGGACCGGGGAGTACGCAGTATTTT
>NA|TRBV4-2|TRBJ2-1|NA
CASSQGTYNEQFF
TGTGCCAGCAGCCAAGGGACTTACAATGAGCAGTTCTTC
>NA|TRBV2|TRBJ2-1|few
CASSKGYDEQFF
TGTGCCAGCAGTAAGGGCTACGATGAGCAGTTCTTC
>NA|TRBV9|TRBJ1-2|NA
CASSTGGQPGYGYTF
TGTGCCAGCAGCACAGGTGGCCAACCGGGCTATGGCTACACCTTC
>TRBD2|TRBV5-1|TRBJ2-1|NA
CASSPGTSGDSYNEQFF
TGCGCCAGCAGCCCCGGGACTAGCGGAGACTCCTACAATGAGCAGTTCTTC
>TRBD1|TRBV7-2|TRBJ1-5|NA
CASSSDRGSQPQHF
TGTGCCAGCAGCTCTGACAGGGGATCTCAGCCCCAGCATTTT
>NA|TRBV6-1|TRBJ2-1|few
CASSERGRPPAEQFF
TGTGCCAGCAGTGAAAGAGGGAGGCCCCCCGCCGAGCAGTTCTTC
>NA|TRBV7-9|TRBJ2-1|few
CASSLFGLDNEQFF
TGTGCCAGCAGCTTGTTCGGACTGGACAATGAGCAGTTCTTC
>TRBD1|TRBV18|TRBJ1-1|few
CASSLGQGNTEAFF
TGTGCCAGCTCACTGGGACAGGGGAACACTGAAGCTTTCTTT
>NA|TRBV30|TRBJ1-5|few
CAWSVRGDQPQHF
TGTGCCTGGAGTGTTAGGGGAGATCAGCCCCAGCATTTT
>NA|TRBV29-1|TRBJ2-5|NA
CSSRGDNQETQYF
TGCAGCTCCCGTGGAGACAACCAAGAGACCCAGTACTTC
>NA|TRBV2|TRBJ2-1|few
CASSESRQINEQFF
TGTGCCAGCAGTGAAAGCCGACAGATCAATGAGCAGTTCTTC
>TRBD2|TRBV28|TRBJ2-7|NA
CASSLPAGGYEQYF
TGTGCCAGCAGTTTACCAGCGGGAGGCTACGAGCAGTACTTC